The 4 T cell receptor beta chains reported below all come from one sample, sequenced in a study of blood T cell repertoires in COVID-19. Profiling relied on immunoSEQ multiplex PCR, and the TCRdb table lists in-frame clones only, not all of them. Of almost 250,000 clones detected, roughly 86% appear once; the ten largest clones hold 1.5% to 2%. Sequencing was carried out using peripheral blood. The receptors come from a woman aged 55-70 years who had recovered from COVID-19.

CDR3 coding DNA: TGTGCCACCAGACAGGGAGGCACTGAAGCTTTCTTT. Its protein is CATRQGGTEAFF. The chain recombines TRBV19 with TRBJ1-1, with 7 positions matching TRBD1. The CDR3 is 12 residues long. Trimming removed 10 bases from V and 4 bases from J; junction bases left unmatched: 6. CDR1 and CDR2 (germline): LNHDA, SQIVND (reference sequence). Drawing the rest from reference TRBV19 and TRBJ1-1, the complete variable domain is DGGITQSPKYLFRKEGQNVTLSCEQNLNHDAMYWYRQDPGQGLRLIYYSQIVNDFQKGDIAEGYSVSREKKESFPLTVTSAQKNPTAFYLCATRQGGTEAFFGQGTRLTVV.

In its sample, this clone was seen a few times. The chain employs TRBV4-2 and TRBJ1-5; D is ambiguous. CDR1 is LGHNA, CDR2 YNFKEQ, per germline. The CDR3 is 15 amino acids. Deletions cut 0 bases from V and 7 bases from J, with 13 bases between. CDR3 sequence reads: CASSQEGPGNQPQHF. The CDR3 DNA is TGTGCCAGCAGCCAAGAGGGTCCAGGAAACCAGCCCCAGCATTTT.

The V call is TRBV6-2 or TRBV6-3, the J call TRBJ1-2; D gene uncertain. The CDR3 is made up of 13 amino acids. Germline loops: CDR1 MNHEY, CDR2 SVGEGT. The V end lost 0 bases, the J end lost 8 bases, and 10 bases lay between the germline ends. The CDR3 here is CASSYSSPKGYTF. The CDR3 DNA reads as TGTGCCAGCAGTTACTCGAGCCCTAAGGGCTACACCTTC.

The genes are TRBV11-3 and TRBJ2-5; 10 nucleotides line up with TRBD2. This CDR3 is 16 amino acids long. Germline assignment: CDR1 SGHNT and CDR2 YENEEA. Trimming cost V 1 base and J 5 bases; bases outside gene matches: 7. CDR3 sequence reads: CASSLVASGGAETQYF. The CDR3 bases are TGTGCCAGCAGCTTAGTAGCCAGCGGGGGGGCGGAGACCCAGTACTTC.